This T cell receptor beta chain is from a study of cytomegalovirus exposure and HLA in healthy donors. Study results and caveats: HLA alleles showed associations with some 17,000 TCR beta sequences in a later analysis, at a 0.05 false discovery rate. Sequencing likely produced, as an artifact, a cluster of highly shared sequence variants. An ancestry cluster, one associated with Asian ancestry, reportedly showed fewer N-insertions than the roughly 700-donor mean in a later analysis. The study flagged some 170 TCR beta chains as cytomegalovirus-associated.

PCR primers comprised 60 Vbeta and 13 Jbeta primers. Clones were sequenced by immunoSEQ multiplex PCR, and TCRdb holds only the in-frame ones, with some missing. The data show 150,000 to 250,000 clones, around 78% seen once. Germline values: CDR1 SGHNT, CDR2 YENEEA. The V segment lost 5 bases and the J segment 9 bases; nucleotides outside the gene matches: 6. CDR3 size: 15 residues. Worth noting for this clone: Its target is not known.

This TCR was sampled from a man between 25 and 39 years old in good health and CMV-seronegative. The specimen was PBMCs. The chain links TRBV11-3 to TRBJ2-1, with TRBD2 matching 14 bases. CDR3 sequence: CASSVGGLAGAEQFF. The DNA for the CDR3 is TGTGCCAGCAGCGTAGGGGGACTAGCGGGAGCTGAGCAGTTCTTC.